Listed below are T cell receptor beta chains from one sample, sequenced in a study of blood T cell repertoires in COVID-19. Measured with immunoSEQ multiplex PCR; TCRdb has only the in-frame clones, and not every one. Of around 30,000 clones listed, around 87% are singletons. The specimen sequenced was peripheral blood. The receptor source for this set is a man aged 60 to 69 with active COVID-19. Both conserved end residues are part of each CDR3. D genes are given only for firm matches.

d_gene: .
v_gene: TRBV24-1
CDR3aa: CATSDLQWGRGVDEQFF

d_gene: .
v_gene: TRBV4-1
CDR3aa: CASSQIGGFEQFF

d_gene: TRBD1
v_gene: TRBV5-1
CDR3aa: CASSFTGDPADTQYF

d_gene: .
v_gene: TRBV7-9
CDR3aa: CASSLVDRGYTEAFF

d_gene: .
v_gene: TRBV5-6
CDR3aa: CASSLGHLRTDTQYF

d_gene: TRBD2
v_gene: TRBV6-1
CDR3aa: CASSGTSGAIYNEQFF

d_gene: TRBD1
v_gene: TRBV6-5
CDR3aa: CASSYLPGQGTSEQYF

d_gene: TRBD1
v_gene: TRBV2
CDR3aa: CASGGQGFYNEQFF

d_gene: .
v_gene: TRBV20-1
CDR3aa: CSAAVYGYTF

d_gene: TRBD2
v_gene: TRBV7-7
CDR3aa: CASSLAGLSNEQFF

d_gene: TRBD1
v_gene: TRBV2
CDR3aa: CASSRTGGFGYTF

d_gene: TRBD1
v_gene: TRBV27
CDR3aa: CASRGGETQYF

d_gene: .
v_gene: TRBV6-2/TRBV6-3
CDR3aa: CASSHFGELFF

d_gene: TRBD1
v_gene: TRBV11-3
CDR3aa: CASSFGPGQGDEKLFF

d_gene: .
v_gene: TRBV7-9
CDR3aa: CASSSGHGYTF

d_gene: .
v_gene: TRBV5-4
CDR3aa: CASSGRDSLGTEQYF

d_gene: .
v_gene: TRBV5-1
CDR3aa: CASSLGLSSSNQPQHF

d_gene: .
v_gene: TRBV7-9
CDR3aa: CASSLGASAYNEQFF

d_gene: TRBD1
v_gene: TRBV7-9
CDR3aa: CASSPAPWDRGRTGELFF

d_gene: .
v_gene: TRBV25-1
CDR3aa: CASRGHQAGELFF

d_gene: TRBD2
v_gene: TRBV5-4
CDR3aa: CASSAGLAGGNTGELFF

d_gene: .
v_gene: TRBV11-1
CDR3aa: CASSLAGTSDTYQETQYF

d_gene: TRBD1
v_gene: TRBV3-1/TRBV3-2
CDR3aa: CASSQGVQGAGYTF

d_gene: .
v_gene: TRBV19
CDR3aa: CASSIGGGQTATQYF

d_gene: TRBD1
v_gene: TRBV19
CDR3aa: CASGTGAIGPQHF

d_gene: .
v_gene: TRBV2
CDR3aa: CASSGNRYYEQYF

d_gene: TRBD1
v_gene: TRBV10-3
CDR3aa: CASGNRGNEKLFF

d_gene: .
v_gene: TRBV2
CDR3aa: CASSEGPDYSNQPQHF

d_gene: .
v_gene: TRBV12-3/TRBV12-4
CDR3aa: CASSPEGQPQHF

d_gene: .
v_gene: TRBV24-1
CDR3aa: CATSDPPQGQINQPQHF

d_gene: .
v_gene: TRBV5-5
CDR3aa: CASRNTGLSNTEAFF

d_gene: TRBD1
v_gene: TRBV9
CDR3aa: CASSRRTGFGNGYTF

d_gene: TRBD1
v_gene: TRBV6-5
CDR3aa: CASSYSRGRGEQFF

d_gene: .
v_gene: TRBV7-6
CDR3aa: CASSLAQWAGYNEQFF

d_gene: TRBD2
v_gene: TRBV19
CDR3aa: CASRKLAGGLNIQYF

d_gene: .
v_gene: TRBV5-1
CDR3aa: CASSLAPGFSYNEQFF

d_gene: .
v_gene: TRBV6-1
CDR3aa: CASSPAGYEQYF

d_gene: .
v_gene: TRBV7-3
CDR3aa: CASSLREADTQYF

d_gene: TRBD2
v_gene: TRBV19
CDR3aa: CASSRGLAGGRSRYNEQFF

d_gene: .
v_gene: TRBV5-4
CDR3aa: CASSLRSSGNTIYF

d_gene: .
v_gene: TRBV6-5
CDR3aa: CASGPSMRGGGELFF

d_gene: TRBD1
v_gene: TRBV24-1
CDR3aa: CATSRQGGTDTQYF

d_gene: TRBD2
v_gene: TRBV28
CDR3aa: CASSSGLAGGRYNEQFF

d_gene: TRBD1
v_gene: TRBV7-2
CDR3aa: CASSSGQEHGYTF

d_gene: .
v_gene: TRBV4-3
CDR3aa: CASSQAVEVVRANEQFF

d_gene: TRBD1
v_gene: TRBV7-7
CDR3aa: CASSYGTGKETQYF